These 8 T cell receptor beta chains were all obtained from the same sample, sequenced in a study of blood T cell repertoires in COVID-19. Sequenced by immunoSEQ multiplex PCR; TCRdb stores in-frame clones only, minus some. The data show about 44,000 clones, 88% seen once. Sequenced input: peripheral blood. These receptors were obtained from a woman aged 40 to 49 with acute or convalescent COVID-19.

The chain couples TRBV27 to TRBJ2-7; a possible D gene is TRBD1 (6 bases). The ends were cut back, 0 bases at V and 4 bases at J, with 10 bases in the middle. The CDR3 is made up of 14 amino acids. The germline gives CDR1 MNHEY, CDR2 SMNVEV (reference sequence). In DNA, the CDR3 is TGTGCCAGCAGTTTATCGGTCGGACAGTACGAGCAGTACTTC. Protein product: CASSLSVGQYEQYF.

This rearrangement joins TRBV4-1 to TRBJ2-3; tentative D call: TRBD1 (6 bases). This CDR3 spans 16 amino acids. V was trimmed by 1 base and J by 1 base, leaving 12 bases between them. Germline V gene sequence: CDR1 MGHRA, CDR2 YSYEKL. CDR3 region: CASSQGSDRRTDTQYF. The CDR3 bases are TGCGCCAGCAGCCAAGGATCGGACAGACGCACAGATACGCAGTATTTT.

The rearrangement uses TRBV19 and TRBJ2-2; 7 bases line up with TRBD1. Germline V gives CDR1 LNHDA, CDR2 SQIVND (reference sequence). V shed 6 bases, J shed 1 base, and the junction held 5 bases outside the gene matches. The CDR3 contains 15 residues. Here the CDR3 DNA reads TGTGCCAGTAGGACCGGGACAGAGAACACCGGGGAGCTGTTTTTT. This translates into CASRTGTENTGELFF.

This clone was counted between two and nine times. The chain recombines TRBV10-3 with TRBJ2-7; no firm D call. The CDR3 sequence is 13 residues long. V shed 4 bases and J shed 7 bases, with 14 bases lying between them. Germline CDR1 is ENHRY and CDR2 is SYGVKD. CDR3: CAISGRPTGEQYF. CDR3 bases: TGTGCCATCAGTGGGCGCCCGACCGGGGAGCAGTACTTC.

The chain carries TRBV7-2 and TRBJ2-7, with D perhaps matching TRBD2 (5 bases). Germline CDR1 reads SGHTA; CDR2 reads FQGNSA. The CDR3 consists of 14 residues. V lost 7 bases and J lost 6, with 19 bases in between. CDR3 sequence: CASTPVGTAGEQYF. Here the CDR3 DNA reads TGTGCCAGCACCCCGGTTGGTACCGCGGGCGAGCAGTACTTC.

The chain couples TRBV14 to TRBJ2-1; 12 nucleotides agree with TRBD2. CDR3 length: 16 amino acids. CDR1 is SGHDN and CDR2 is FVKESK in the germline V gene. After removal of 2 bases from V and 12 bases from J, the junction contained 11 bases not matched to a gene. The CDR3 is CASSQLSSGRAPGQFF. The CDR3 DNA reads TGTGCCAGCAGCCAACTATCTAGCGGGAGGGCCCCTGGGCAGTTCTTC.

The chain is built from TRBV27 and TRBJ2-3; a possible D gene is TRBD2 (6 bases). The CDR3 is made up of 15 amino acids. Germline V lookup: CDR1 MNHEY, CDR2 SMNVEV (reference sequence). Trimming shortened V by 1 base and J by 1 base, and 9 bases separated the two germline ends. In DNA, the CDR3 is TGTGCCAGCAGTTTATACGGGGGAGGCACAGATACGCAGTATTTT. Translating gives CASSLYGGGTDTQYF.

The chain links TRBV18 to TRBJ2-1; 8 nucleotides match TRBD1. The CDR3 runs 15 residues. The germline V gene encodes CDR1 KGHSH and CDR2 LQKENI. V shed 4 bases and J 2 bases; nucleotides not matched to a gene: 4. This CDR3 is CASSRGDRTYNEQFF. Written as DNA, the CDR3 is TGTGCCAGCTCACGGGGGGACAGGACCTACAATGAGCAGTTCTTC.